The 17 T cell receptor beta chains presented below share a single source sample, sequenced in a study of human T cells and chemical hapten exposure (dated by TCRdb to the early 2020s). Libraries were constructed by RACE. The instrument was a NextSeq 500. Through fastp at Q25 and MiXCR, TCRdb rebuilt clones from the public reads, retaining in-frame beta chains. Each entry merges the rows of one CDR3 protein and shows their most common DNA and genes. Across this sample there are under 200,000 distinct CDR3 sequences, with 25% to 30% seen only once. The leading ten clones occupy just under 3% of the sample. The sample's time point label, decoded: pre-sensitization, week 0. The treatment or condition label corresponds to: therapeutic diphenylcyclopropenone sensitization with weekly scalp DPC. Here the sequenced sample was whole blood, taken in connection with sensitization to the hapten diphenylcyclopropenone (DPC). Source of these receptors: a woman in her twenties or thirties with alopecia areata. Some clones in this sample may be carry-over from other donors' samples.

This clonotype appeared a few times. One junction end does not reproduce the germline sequence, and a read error may be involved. The V gene is TRBV28, the J gene TRBJ2-5; the match to TRBD2 covers 8 bases. Germline CDR1 reads MDHEN; CDR2 reads SYDVKM. CDR3 length: 13 amino acids. CDR3 sequence (DNA): TGTGCCAGCAGTTTACTTCTCGGGAGGGGGGTTTTCTTC. It codes for CASSLLLGRGVFF.

This chain links TRBV12-3 or TRBV12-4 with TRBJ2-7, with TRBD1 identical over 8 bases. This CDR3 has 15 amino acids. After removal of 6 bases from V and 0 bases from J, the junction contained 7 bases not matched to a gene. The CDR3 here is CASRPGQAFSYEQYF. The CDR3 DNA reads as TGTGCCAGCAGACCGGGACAGGCCTTCTCCTACGAGCAGTACTTC.

This chain connects TRBV2 to TRBJ2-2; D not resolved. The CDR3 runs 16 residues. Germline CDR1 is SNHLY and CDR2 is FYNNEI. Trimming shortened V by 2 bases and J by 1 base, and 11 bases separated the two germline ends. CDR3 DNA sequence: TGTGCCAGCAGTGAATTCCAGTTTGGGAACACCGGGGAGCTGTTTTTT. As protein: CASSEFQFGNTGELFF.

V and J are TRBV4-1 and TRBJ2-5, with TRBD2 identical over 9 bases. The CDR3 sequence is 17 residues long. V gave up 0 bases and J gave up 5 bases; unmatched junction bases: 10. Per germline, CDR1 MGHRA and CDR2 YSYEKL. CDR3 nucleotide sequence: TGCGCCAGCAGCCAAGATCTGCCGGGACTAGCTTCGGAGACCCAGTACTTC. Its translation is CASSQDLPGLASETQYF.

This chain connects TRBV28 to TRBJ1-2; no definite D call. V lost 8 bases and J 10 bases, leaving 11 bases between the germline ends. Looked up from germline, CDR1 is MDHEN and CDR2 is SYDVKM. The CDR3 spans 10 residues. DNA of the CDR3: TGTGCCAGCGGAGTGGGAGACTACACCTTC. It translates to CASGVGDYTF.

This clonotype was seen more than once but under ten times. V and J are TRBV4-3 and TRBJ2-7; TRBD2 matches at 7 bases. Germline assignment: CDR1 LGHNA and CDR2 YSLEER. The V gene end was trimmed by 3 bases and the J gene end by 5 bases; junction bases not matched to a gene: 13. The CDR3 contains 16 residues. The CDR3 sequence: CASSHTGRAGFHEQYF. The CDR3 DNA reads TGCGCCAGCAGCCATACTGGGAGGGCCGGGTTCCACGAGCAGTACTTC.

This clonotype has only a few counts. The gene calls are TRBV4-2 and TRBJ2-3, with 7 bases aligning to TRBD2. The ends lost 0 bases at V and 4 bases at J; junction bases unmatched: 1. From germline, CDR1 is LGHNA and CDR2 YNFKEQ. The CDR3 is 14 amino acids. CDR3: CASSQDGGADTQYF. For the CDR3, the DNA is TGTGCCAGCAGCCAAGATGGGGGGGCAGATACGCAGTATTTT.

This clonotype was observed a handful of times. The rearrangement joins TRBV27 to TRBJ1-4; a weak D match, TRBD1 (5 bases). Germline CDR1 reads MNHEY; CDR2 reads SMNVEV (reference sequence). V was cut by 2 bases and J by 7 bases, with 8 bases left in between. The length of the CDR3 is 13 residues. CDR3 loop: CASSLRGIEKLFF. The CDR3 DNA sequence: TGTGCCAGCAGTTTACGGGGGATTGAAAAACTGTTTTTT.

The chain recombines TRBV28 with TRBJ2-7; D uncertain. The CDR3 extends over 13 amino acids. Germline values: CDR1 MDHEN, CDR2 SYDVKM. The V end lost 3 bases, the J end lost 3 bases, and 9 bases lay between the germline ends. The CDR3 coding sequence is TGTGCCAGCAGTTTGGGCAACGACTACGAGCAGTACTTC. It encodes CASSLGNDYEQYF.

In DNA form, the CDR3 reads TGCAGCGTCAGAGATCGGGGAGAGTCATACGAGCAGTACTTC. Protein sequence: CSVRDRGESYEQYF. V and J are TRBV29-1 and TRBJ2-7; TRBD2 is a possible D gene (5 bases). CDR1 is SQVTM and CDR2 is ANQGSEA in the germline V gene. This CDR3 is 14 amino acids long. V lost 6 bases and J 4 bases, leaving 19 bases between the germline ends.

There are many counts of this clonotype. The V call is TRBV11-2, the J call TRBJ1-3; 7 bases map to TRBD1. The V segment lost 5 bases and the J segment 0 bases; nucleotides outside the gene matches: 4. Germline values: CDR1 SGHAT, CDR2 FQNNGV. The CDR3 is made up of 15 amino acids. The CDR3 DNA sequence: TGTGCCAGCAGCGTCGCAGGGGGCTCTGGAAACACCATATATTTT. Its translation: CASSVAGGSGNTIYF.

The chain is built from TRBV2 and TRBJ1-5; tentative D call: TRBD1 (6 bases). CDR1 is SNHLY, CDR2 FYNNEI, per germline. V dropped 3 bases and J dropped 2 bases, with 11 bases sitting between them. CDR3 length: 15 residues. CDR3 coding DNA: TGTGCCAGCAGTGAGCAGGGGCAAGGCAATCAGCCCCAGCATTTT. This sequence encodes CASSEQGQGNQPQHF. The whole variable domain, remainder taken from reference TRBV2 and TRBJ1-5, is EPEVTQTPSHQVTQMGQEVILRCVPISNHLYFYWYRQILGQKVEFLVSFYNNEISEKSEIFDDQFSVERPDGSNFTLKIRSTKLEDSAMYFCASSEQGQGNQPQHFGDGTRLSIL.

A few counts support this clonotype. The V and J genes are TRBV29-1 and TRBJ2-1, with D perhaps assigned TRBD1 or TRBD2 (5 bases each). The CDR3 spans 13 residues. The V and J ends lost 5 bases and 4 bases respectively, with 12 bases between them. CDR1 and CDR2 from the germline V gene are SQVTM and ANQGSEA. The chain's CDR3 is CSVFTGAYNEQFF. CDR3 nucleotide sequence: TGCAGCGTTTTCACCGGGGCATACAATGAGCAGTTCTTC.

This clonotype was recorded a few times. J is TRBJ2-7 and V is TRBV5-4, with TRBD1 matching over 8 bases. V was clipped by 0 bases and J by 4 bases; unmatched bases: 6. The CDR3 runs to 15 residues. Germline loops: CDR1 SGHNT, CDR2 YYREEE (reference sequence). The CDR3 DNA reads TGTGCCAGCAGCTTGGCAACAGGGGGATTGTACGAGCAGTACTTC. It translates to CASSLATGGLYEQYF.

This clonotype was counted between two and nine times. The rearrangement uses TRBV27 and TRBJ1-2; 11 nucleotides align to TRBD1. Germline V lookup: CDR1 MNHEY, CDR2 SMNVEV (reference sequence). The CDR3 is 12 amino acids. Unmatched junction bases numbered 2, after V lost 8 bases and J lost 6 bases. The CDR3 DNA reads TGTGCCAGCTGGACAGGGGGCCATGGCTACACCTTC. It translates to CASWTGGHGYTF.

The chain uses TRBV5-1 and TRBJ2-7; D is unresolved. Per germline, CDR1 SGHRS and CDR2 YFSETQ. With 3 bases removed from V and 4 bases from J, the gap between germline ends came to 20 bases. The CDR3 spans 16 residues. The CDR3, as DNA: TGCGCCAGCAGCTCCGCGAGAAGCGCCCGTTTGTACGAGCAGTACTTC. As protein: CASSSARSARLYEQYF. The full variable domain, with the rest looked up from reference TRBV5-1 and TRBJ2-7, is KAGVTQTPRYLIKTRGQQVTLSCSPISGHRSVSWYQQTPGQGLQFLFEYFSETQRNKGNFPGRFSGRQFSNSRSEMNVSTLELGDSALYLCASSSARSARLYEQYFGPGTRLTVT.

The CDR3 DNA reads as TGCGCCAGCAGCCAAGATCCAGGGTACACTGAAGCTTTCTTT. Residues: CASSQDPGYTEAFF. This chain connects TRBV4-3 to TRBJ1-1, with TRBD1 as a possible D gene (5 bases). The ends were cut back, 0 bases at V and 3 bases at J, with 8 bases in the middle. Germline V gene sequence: CDR1 LGHNA, CDR2 YSLEER. CDR3 length: 14 residues.